These T cell receptor beta chains were read from a single sample in a study of control samples from healthy donors and cancer patients. Sequencing was performed with immunoSEQ multiplex PCR; in TCRdb, only in-frame clones are kept and a portion is missing. The profile covers 90,000 to 150,000 clones, with around 88% appearing a single time and around 3.5% taken by the ten largest. The sample consisted of blood. The receptors shown here come from a man aged 35 to 55 in good health. The CDR3 runs from the conserved cysteine through the conserved F or W. D genes are given only for firm matches. A clone size is listed for some rows: how often the clone was seen (once, few, many), or a class if it is expanded.

v_gene,d_gene,abundance,j_gene,CDR3aa,CDR3nt
TRBV27,TRBD1,few,TRBJ2-6,CASSPIQGSGANVLTF,TGTGCCAGCAGTCCAATACAGGGGTCTGGGGCCAACGTCCTGACTTTC
TRBV15,TRBD2,-,TRBJ2-4,CATSRELSGGKNIQYF,TGTGCCACCAGCAGAGAGCTTAGCGGGGGGAAAAACATTCAGTACTTC
TRBV3-1/TRBV3-2,-,-,TRBJ1-2,CASSQGLYGYTF,TGTGCCAGCAGCCAAGGCCTCTATGGCTACACCTTC
TRBV6-5,-,once,TRBJ1-1,CASSPGTVNTEAFF,TGTGCCAGCAGTCCGGGGACGGTGAACACTGAAGCTTTCTTT
TRBV7-2,TRBD1,-,TRBJ2-5,CASTQGARETQYF,TGTGCCAGCACCCAGGGGGCGCGGGAGACCCAGTACTTC
TRBV19,-,-,TRBJ1-1,CASSSRVSEAFF,TGTGCCAGTAGTTCTCGGGTGTCTGAAGCTTTCTTT
TRBV18,-,-,TRBJ2-7,CASSWNTYEQYF,TGTGCCAGCTCATGGAATACCTACGAGCAGTACTTC
TRBV7-2,-,-,TRBJ2-1,CASSLVTGPNEQFF,TGTGCCAGCAGCTTAGTTACAGGCCCAAATGAGCAGTTCTTC
TRBV7-9,-,-,TRBJ1-4,CASSVDSATNEKLFF,TGTGCCAGCAGCGTCGACAGTGCAACTAATGAAAAACTGTTTTTT
TRBV11-2,TRBD2,once,TRBJ2-7,CASSLPTSGGSYEQYF,TGTGCCAGCAGCTTGCCTACTAGCGGGGGAAGCTACGAGCAGTACTTC
TRBV6-1,TRBD1,-,TRBJ2-7,CASSRQDRGAYEQYF,TGTGCCAGCAGCCGCCAGGACAGGGGGGCCTACGAGCAGTACTTC
TRBV2,-,-,TRBJ2-5,CASLSYQGRGETQYF,TGTGCCAGCCTTTCCTACCAGGGGAGGGGAGAGACCCAGTACTTC
TRBV3-1/TRBV3-2,TRBD2,-,TRBJ2-7,CASSQELAGNSYEQYF,TGTGCCAGCAGCCAAGAACTAGCGGGGAACTCCTACGAGCAGTACTTC
TRBV25-1,TRBD1,-,TRBJ1-4,CASTGQGISELFF,TGTGCCAGCACGGGACAGGGCATATCAGAACTGTTTTTT
TRBV4-3,-,-,TRBJ1-2,CASSQDRGQYYGYTF,TGCGCCAGCAGCCAAGATCGAGGACAGTACTATGGCTACACCTTC
TRBV25-1,TRBD1,-,TRBJ2-1,CASSELPRMRQGDNEQFF,TGTGCCAGCAGTGAACTCCCCCGTATGAGACAGGGAGACAATGAGCAGTTCTTC
TRBV10-1,TRBD2,-,TRBJ2-1,CASSDRGEAGNEQFF,TGCGCCAGCAGTGATCGGGGGGAGGCAGGTAATGAGCAGTTCTTC
TRBV6-5,-,-,TRBJ2-3,CASSLYGGPSDTQYF,TGTGCCAGCAGTTTATACGGGGGTCCCTCAGATACGCAGTATTTT
TRBV12-5,-,-,TRBJ2-1,CASGSSTGAGEQFF,TGTGCTAGTGGTTCGTCGACGGGGGCGGGTGAGCAGTTCTTC
TRBV6-5,-,-,TRBJ1-5,CASSLGYNQPQHF,TGTGCCAGCAGTTTAGGCTACAATCAGCCCCAGCATTTT
TRBV4-2,-,few,TRBJ2-3,CASSRTGGGGTDTQYF,TGTGCCAGCAGCCGGACTGGAGGCGGGGGCACAGATACGCAGTATTTT
TRBV21-1,-,-,TRBJ1-5,CASSPRGGGRSNQPQHF,TGTGCCAGCAGCCCCCGGGGTGGAGGTCGTAGCAATCAGCCCCAGCATTTT
TRBV5-4,-,-,TRBJ2-2,CASSLQGTNTGELFF,TGTGCCAGCAGCCTACAGGGTACGAACACCGGGGAGCTGTTTTTT
TRBV18,TRBD1,once,TRBJ1-5,CASSPFRTGVGQPQHF,TGTGCCAGCTCACCATTTCGGACAGGGGTCGGTCAGCCCCAGCATTTT
TRBV5-5,-,medium-sized,TRBJ1-5,CASSFRDGNQPQHF,TGTGCCAGCAGCTTCCGGGACGGCAATCAGCCCCAGCATTTT
TRBV12-3/TRBV12-4,-,-,TRBJ2-7,CASSQRYLFEQYF,TGTGCCAGCAGTCAACGCTACCTATTCGAGCAGTACTTC
TRBV28,-,-,TRBJ2-5,CASSPGLGETQYF,TGTGCCAGCAGCCCGGGTCTGGGAGAGACCCAGTACTTC
TRBV2,TRBD1,-,TRBJ1-2,CASSDILDRAGGYTF,TGTGCCAGCAGCGACATATTAGACAGGGCAGGCGGCTACACCTTC
TRBV19,-,-,TRBJ2-3,CASSLNLGAISTDTQYF,TGTGCCAGTAGTTTAAATCTGGGGGCTATTAGTACAGATACGCAGTATTTT
TRBV11-2,-,-,TRBJ1-1,CASGALDPPNTEAFF,TGTGCCAGCGGAGCTTTAGACCCACCGAACACTGAAGCTTTCTTT
TRBV30,-,-,TRBJ1-2,CAWSPKGGADLYGYTF,TGTGCCTGGAGTCCAAAGGGGGGGGCTGACCTCTATGGCTACACCTTC
TRBV9,-,-,TRBJ1-3,CASSGGGESGNTIYF,TGTGCCAGCAGCGGGGGAGGGGAGTCTGGAAACACCATATATTTT
TRBV19,-,-,TRBJ1-5,CASSIQGGQPQHF,TGTGCCAGTAGTATACAGGGTGGTCAGCCCCAGCATTTT
TRBV20-1,TRBD1,once,TRBJ1-2,CRGKGAGYTF,TGCAGGGGGAAGGGGGCTGGCTACACCTTC
TRBV20-1,-,-,TRBJ2-3,CSATRADTQYF,TGCAGTGCGACTAGGGCAGATACGCAGTATTTT
TRBV2,-,few,TRBJ1-6,CASQLTYNSPLHF,TGTGCCAGCCAGCTAACGTATAATTCACCCCTCCACTTT
TRBV19,-,-,TRBJ1-1,CASSSRASTEAFF,TGTGCCAGTAGTTCCAGGGCGAGCACTGAAGCTTTCTTT
TRBV9,-,-,TRBJ1-1,CASSPLTPPGRFTEAFF,TGTGCCAGCAGCCCGTTGACCCCTCCAGGGAGATTCACTGAAGCTTTCTTT
TRBV2,-,-,TRBJ2-7,CASSGEGLYEQYF,TGTGCCAGCAGTGGAGAGGGTCTCTACGAGCAGTACTTC
TRBV3-1/TRBV3-2,-,-,TRBJ1-3,CASSQLTSSFRGNTIYF,TGTGCCAGCAGCCAGCTTACCTCCTCCTTCCGCGGAAACACCATATATTTT
TRBV15,-,-,TRBJ1-4,CATSRSQGFSEKLFF,TGTGCCACCAGCAGGTCACAGGGTTTTTCTGAAAAACTGTTTTTT
TRBV5-1,-,-,TRBJ1-2,CASSSPRSNYGYTF,TGCGCCAGCAGCTCCCCGAGATCTAACTATGGCTACACCTTC
TRBV20-1,-,few,TRBJ2-7,CSAGRTYEQYF,TGCAGTGCGGGGAGAACCTACGAGCAGTACTTC
TRBV7-3,-,-,TRBJ1-6,CASSLTRDQDSPLHF,TGTGCCAGCAGCTTAACCCGGGACCAGGATTCACCCCTCCACTTT
TRBV29-1,-,-,TRBJ1-1,CSVAENTEAFF,TGCAGCGTTGCGGAGAACACTGAAGCTTTCTTT
TRBV9,TRBD1,-,TRBJ1-4,CASSLTGAPNEKLFF,TGTGCCAGCAGCTTAACAGGGGCCCCTAATGAAAAACTGTTTTTT
TRBV4-3,TRBD1,-,TRBJ2-7,CASSQDRGPYEQYF,TGCGCCAGCAGCCAAGACAGGGGGCCCTACGAGCAGTACTTC
TRBV15,-,few,TRBJ1-5,CATSRDSSQPQHF,TGTGCCACCAGCAGAGATAGTAGTCAGCCCCAGCATTTT
TRBV25-1,TRBD2,once,TRBJ2-7,CASSSGTSYSDEQYF,TGTGCCAGCAGTTCCGGGACTAGCTATTCCGACGAGCAGTACTTC
TRBV16,-,-,TRBJ1-2,CASSHNNYGYTF,TGTGCCAGCAGCCACAATAACTATGGCTACACCTTC
TRBV25-1,TRBD2,-,TRBJ2-1,CASKKEAGSSGGQFF,TGTGCCAGCAAAAAGGAGGCAGGCTCTAGCGGGGGGCAGTTCTTC
TRBV5-6,-,-,TRBJ1-3,CASRRRQRESGNTIYF,TGTGCCAGCAGGAGAAGACAGCGAGAGTCTGGAAACACCATATATTTT
TRBV9,TRBD1,-,TRBJ1-6,CASSWDGTGDSPLHF,TGTGCCAGCAGCTGGGACGGGACAGGGGATTCACCCCTCCACTTT
TRBV7-9,TRBD2,-,TRBJ2-3,CASSLDLAGADTQYF,TGTGCCAGCAGCTTAGACCTAGCGGGGGCAGATACGCAGTATTTT
TRBV6-2/TRBV6-3,-,-,TRBJ2-7,CASSSGQSYEQYF,TGTGCCAGCAGCTCTGGACAGTCCTACGAGCAGTACTTC